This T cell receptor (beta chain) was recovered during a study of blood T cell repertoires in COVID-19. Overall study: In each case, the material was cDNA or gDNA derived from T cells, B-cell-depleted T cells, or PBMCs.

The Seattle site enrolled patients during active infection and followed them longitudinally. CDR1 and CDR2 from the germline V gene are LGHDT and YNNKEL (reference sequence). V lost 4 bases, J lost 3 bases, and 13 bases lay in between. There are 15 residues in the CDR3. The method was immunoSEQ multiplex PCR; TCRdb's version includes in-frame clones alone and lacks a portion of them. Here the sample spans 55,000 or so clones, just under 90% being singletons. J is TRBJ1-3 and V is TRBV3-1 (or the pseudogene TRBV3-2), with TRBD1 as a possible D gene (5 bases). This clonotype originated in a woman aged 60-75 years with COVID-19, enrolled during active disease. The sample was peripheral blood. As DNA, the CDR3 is TGTGCCAGCAGCCCAGCAGGGCTGGTTGGAAACACCATATATTTT. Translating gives CASSPAGLVGNTIYF.